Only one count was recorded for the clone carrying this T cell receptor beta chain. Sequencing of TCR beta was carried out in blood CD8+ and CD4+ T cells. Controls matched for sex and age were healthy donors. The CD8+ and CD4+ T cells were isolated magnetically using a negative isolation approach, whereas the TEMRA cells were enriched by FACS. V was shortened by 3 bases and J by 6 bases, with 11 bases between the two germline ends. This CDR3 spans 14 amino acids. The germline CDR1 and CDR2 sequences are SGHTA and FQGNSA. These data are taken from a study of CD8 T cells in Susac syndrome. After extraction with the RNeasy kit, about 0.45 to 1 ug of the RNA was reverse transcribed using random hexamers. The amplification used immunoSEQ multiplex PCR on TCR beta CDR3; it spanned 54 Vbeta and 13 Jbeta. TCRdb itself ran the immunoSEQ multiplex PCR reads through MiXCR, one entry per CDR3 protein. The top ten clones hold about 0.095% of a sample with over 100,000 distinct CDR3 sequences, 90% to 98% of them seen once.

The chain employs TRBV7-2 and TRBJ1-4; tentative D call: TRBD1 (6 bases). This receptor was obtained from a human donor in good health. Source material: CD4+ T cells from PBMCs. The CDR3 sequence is CASSFYRADEKLFF. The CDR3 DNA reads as TGTGCCAGCAGCTTTTACAGGGCTGATGAAAAACTGTTTTTT.